This T cell receptor (beta chain) was observed in a study of cytomegalovirus exposure and HLA in healthy donors. Background on the study: Among roughly 180 million T cells, an earlier analysis found 95 million to 140 million unique TCR beta sequences. Whole-study results and caveats: In vitro confirmation showed three CMV-associated chains to be CMV antigen specific.

Primers: 60 Vbeta forward and 13 Jbeta reverse. Sequencing was performed with immunoSEQ multiplex PCR; in TCRdb, only in-frame clones are kept and a portion is missing. This sample yields some 170,000 clones, of which over 70% are seen a single time; roughly 3% belongs to the top ten. This clone was found a few times. The antigen remains undetermined. With 7 bases clipped from V and 4 bases from J, the junction kept 7 bases outside the gene matches. This CDR3 comprises 14 residues. CDR1 MNHEY and CDR2 SVGAGI come from the germline V gene. The origin of this receptor is a woman between 45 and 60 years old in good health and CMV-seropositive. The sequencing input was PBMCs. V usage is TRBV6-5 and J usage is TRBJ1-5, with TRBD1 matching over 7 bases. Written as DNA, the CDR3 is TGTGCCAGCATGAGATCGGACAGGAATCAGCCCCAGCATTTT. Its protein is CASMRSDRNQPQHF.